Listed below are T cell receptor beta chains from one sample, sequenced in a study of blood T cells in healthy people across ages. Each CDR3 protein is one row after TCRdb ran MiXCR on the 5' RACE reads. The sample lists hundreds of thousands of distinct CDR3 sequences, about a quarter occurring once. The same data also contributed to another study, on T cells of mothers and their children.

Material: blood. Receptors originate from a boy between 10 and 17 years old in good health. The CDR3 runs from the conserved cysteine through the conserved F or W. Fields, in order: clone size, CDR3 length, J gene, D gene, V gene, CDR3 DNA, CDR3 protein. The D gene is left open where the match is weak. Size is omitted from some rows. Given values are once, few, many or a class for expanded clones.

>once|12|TRBJ2-5|.|TRBV2
TGTGCCAGCAGGCGGCAGGAAGAGACCCAGTACTTC
CASRRQEETQYF
>.|16|TRBJ2-7|TRBD2|TRBV15
TGTGCCACCAGCAGGGCAACTAGCGGGAGTTTGCTCGAGCAGTACTTC
CATSRATSGSLLEQYF
>few|14|TRBJ1-5|.|TRBV10-3
TGTGCCATCAGTGCTTCGACAGGCGGTCAGCCCCAGCATTTT
CAISASTGGQPQHF
>.|15|TRBJ1-2|.|TRBV10-3
TGTGCCATCAGTGGCTCGCAGAGGAGAGCCTATGGCTACACCTTC
CAISGSQRRAYGYTF
>few|14|TRBJ2-7|.|TRBV2
TGTGCCAGCAGAAGGCCAGGGACTCGCTACGAGCAGTACTTC
CASRRPGTRYEQYF
>many|11|TRBJ1-1|.|TRBV6-5
TGTGCCAGCAGATCTAACACTGAAGCTTTCTTT
CASRSNTEAFF
>few|14|TRBJ2-1|TRBD1|TRBV29-1
TGCAGCGTTGATGAACAGGGGGTATACAATGAGCAGTTCTTC
CSVDEQGVYNEQFF
>.|16|TRBJ1-4|TRBD1|TRBV30
TGTGCCTGGGGACGGGGCGACAGGGCGGCTAATGAAAAACTGTTTTTT
CAWGRGDRAANEKLFF
>.|14|TRBJ2-5|.|TRBV7-9
TGTGCCAGCAGCTTCGTCAGGAGCCAAGAGACCCAGTACTTC
CASSFVRSQETQYF
>few|14|TRBJ2-5|.|TRBV7-3
TGTGCCAGCAGCTTTGGAAGGGGGAGAGAGACCCAGTACTTC
CASSFGRGRETQYF
>.|13|TRBJ1-1|.|TRBV12-3/TRBV12-4
TGTGCCAGCAGTTTAAGTCAAGGGACTGAAGCTTTCTTT
CASSLSQGTEAFF
>few|13|TRBJ2-5|.|TRBV29-1
TGCAGCGTCGATCCGGGGGCGGGAGAGACCCAGTACTTC
CSVDPGAGETQYF
>few|16|TRBJ2-7|TRBD2|TRBV5-1
TGCGCCAGCAGCTTGGGGTGGACTAGCGGGACCTACGAGCAGTACTTC
CASSLGWTSGTYEQYF
>few|11|TRBJ2-1|.|TRBV24-1
TGTGCCACCAGTGGGTGGGATGAGCAGTTCTTC
CATSGWDEQFF
>.|17|TRBJ1-1|TRBD1|TRBV6-5
TGTGCCAGCAGTTCTTGGGACAGGGGGGACGGGACCCCTGAAGCTTTCTTT
CASSSWDRGDGTPEAFF
>.|15|TRBJ1-1|.|TRBV10-3
TGTGCCATCAGTCTTGGGGGACTCATGAACACTGAAGCTTTCTTT
CAISLGGLMNTEAFF
>few|15|TRBJ2-7|.|TRBV27
TGTGCCAGCAGTTTTGGGGACCCCAGGGCAAACGAGCAGTACTTC
CASSFGDPRANEQYF
>.|13|TRBJ2-3|.|TRBV7-6
TGTGCCAGCAGCTTGGACCCCTCGGGTACGCAGTATTTT
CASSLDPSGTQYF